This TCR beta chain is from a study of blood T cell repertoires in COVID-19. For the study at large: Samples came from the United States, Italy and Spain, spanning acute and convalescent COVID-19. The cDNA or gDNA used as material had been derived from T cells, B-cell-depleted T cells, or PBMCs.

Trimming at V came to 3 bases and at J to 5 bases, leaving 5 bases not matched to a gene. Germline V gives CDR1 SGDLS, CDR2 YYNGEE. CDR3 size: 14 residues. The Seattle site enrolled patients during active infection and followed them longitudinally. The authors' processing: From reference gene primer amplification, estimates of nucleated cell counts were derived. Profiling relied on immunoSEQ multiplex PCR, and the TCRdb table lists in-frame clones only, not all of them. That table supplies the V and J calls and clone size; D and trimming were determined from the DNA. The table lists 45,000 to 65,000 clones, over 70% of them singletons.

The sample was peripheral blood. The clonotype originates from a man aged 30-40 years with COVID-19, enrolled during active disease. The chain recombines TRBV9 with TRBJ2-7; 10 bases fit TRBD1. The CDR3 nucleotides read TGTGCCAGCAGCGCCGGACAGGGGGTAGACGAGCAGTACTTC. Translation gives CASSAGQGVDEQYF.